This TCR beta chain was documented in a study of cytomegalovirus exposure and HLA in healthy donors. Notes on the study in general: Sequencing likely generated an artifact that appeared as a cluster of highly shared sequence variants. Across donors, presence/absence analyses took sequencing depth to be roughly uniform. Most TCRs appeared rarely, but some public TCRs recurred in many donors.

Germline V CDR1 and CDR2: SGHRS, YFSETQ. V lost 6 bases, J lost 10 bases, and 26 bases lay in between. This CDR3 is 16 amino acids long. The study ran its PCR with 60 Vbeta and 13 Jbeta primers. Sequencing used immunoSEQ multiplex PCR; TCRdb keeps in-frame clones, though not all of them. The sample contains about 130,000 clones, about 82% of which appear only once. In the case of this clone: Its antigen is unknown.

The sequenced material came from PBMCs. This clonotype originated in a boy younger than 18 in good health and CMV-seronegative. The chain employs TRBV5-1 and TRBJ2-1; D possibly corresponds to TRBD2 (6 bases). In DNA form, the CDR3 reads TGCGCCAGCACTCTCCCCTGGCGGGGAGAGTCGCGAGAGCAGTTCTTC. Its translation: CASTLPWRGESREQFF.